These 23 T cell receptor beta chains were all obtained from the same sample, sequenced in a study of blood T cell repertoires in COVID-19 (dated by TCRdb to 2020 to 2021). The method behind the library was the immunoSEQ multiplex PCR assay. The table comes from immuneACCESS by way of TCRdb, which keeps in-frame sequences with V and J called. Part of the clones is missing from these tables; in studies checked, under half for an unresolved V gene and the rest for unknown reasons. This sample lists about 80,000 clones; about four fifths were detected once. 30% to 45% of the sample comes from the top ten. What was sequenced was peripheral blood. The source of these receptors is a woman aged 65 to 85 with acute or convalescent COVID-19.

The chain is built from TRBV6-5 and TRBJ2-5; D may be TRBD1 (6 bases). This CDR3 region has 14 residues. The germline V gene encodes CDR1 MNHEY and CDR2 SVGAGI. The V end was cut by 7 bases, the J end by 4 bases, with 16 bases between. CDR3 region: CASNYRVFVETQYF. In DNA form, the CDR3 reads TGTGCCAGCAACTACAGGGTTTTCGTAGAGACCCAGTACTTC.

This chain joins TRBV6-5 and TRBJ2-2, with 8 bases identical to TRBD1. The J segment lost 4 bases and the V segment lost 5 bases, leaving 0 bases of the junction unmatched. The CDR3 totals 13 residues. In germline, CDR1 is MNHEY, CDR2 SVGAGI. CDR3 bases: TGTGCCAGCAGTACAGGGGGCACCGGGGAGCTGTTTTTT. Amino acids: CASSTGGTGELFF.

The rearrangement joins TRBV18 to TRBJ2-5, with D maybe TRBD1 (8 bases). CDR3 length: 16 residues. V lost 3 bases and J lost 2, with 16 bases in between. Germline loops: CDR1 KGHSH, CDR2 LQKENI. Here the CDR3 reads CASSPSGTGPQETQYF. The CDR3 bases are TGTGCCAGCTCACCGAGCGGGACAGGACCTCAAGAGACCCAGTACTTC.

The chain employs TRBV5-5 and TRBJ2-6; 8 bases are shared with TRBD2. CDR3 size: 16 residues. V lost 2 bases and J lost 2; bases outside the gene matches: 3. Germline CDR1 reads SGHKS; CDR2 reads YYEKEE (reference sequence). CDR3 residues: CASSFWREAGANVLTF. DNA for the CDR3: TGTGCCAGCAGCTTCTGGCGGGAGGCTGGGGCCAACGTCCTGACTTTC.

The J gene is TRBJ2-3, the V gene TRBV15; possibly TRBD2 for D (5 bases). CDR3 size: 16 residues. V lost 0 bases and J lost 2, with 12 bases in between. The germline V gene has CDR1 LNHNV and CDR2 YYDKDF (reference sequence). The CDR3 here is CATSRDRPGSTDTQYF. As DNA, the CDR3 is TGTGCCACCAGCAGAGATAGACCGGGGTCCACAGATACGCAGTATTTT.

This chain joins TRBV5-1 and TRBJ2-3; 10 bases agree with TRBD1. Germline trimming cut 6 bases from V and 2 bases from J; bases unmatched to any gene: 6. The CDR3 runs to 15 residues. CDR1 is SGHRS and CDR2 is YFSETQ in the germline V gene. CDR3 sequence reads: CASKGDRGNTDTQYF. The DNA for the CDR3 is TGCGCCAGCAAGGGGGACAGGGGTAACACAGATACGCAGTATTTT.

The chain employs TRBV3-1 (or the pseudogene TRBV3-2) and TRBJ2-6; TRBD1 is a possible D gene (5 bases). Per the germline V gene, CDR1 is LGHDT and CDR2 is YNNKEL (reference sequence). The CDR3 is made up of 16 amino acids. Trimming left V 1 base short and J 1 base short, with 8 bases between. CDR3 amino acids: CASSQVRASGANVLTF. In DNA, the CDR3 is TGTGCCAGCAGCCAAGTCAGGGCATCTGGGGCCAACGTCCTGACTTTC.

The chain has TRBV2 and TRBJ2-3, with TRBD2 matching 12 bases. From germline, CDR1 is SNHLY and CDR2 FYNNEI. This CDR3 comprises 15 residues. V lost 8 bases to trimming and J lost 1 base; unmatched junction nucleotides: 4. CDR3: CASSRLAGGTDTQYF. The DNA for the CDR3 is TGTGCCAGCTCGCGACTAGCGGGGGGCACAGATACGCAGTATTTT.

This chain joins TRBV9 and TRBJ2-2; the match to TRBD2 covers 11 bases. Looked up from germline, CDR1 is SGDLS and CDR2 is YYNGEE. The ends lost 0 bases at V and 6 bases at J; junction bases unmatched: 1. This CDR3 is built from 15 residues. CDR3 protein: CASSVVAGGPGELFF. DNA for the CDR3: TGTGCCAGCAGCGTAGTAGCGGGAGGGCCCGGGGAGCTGTTTTTT. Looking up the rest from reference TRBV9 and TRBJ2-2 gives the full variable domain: DSGVTQTPKHLITATGQRVTLRCSPRSGDLSVYWYQQSLDQGLQFLIQYYNGEERAKGNILERFSAQQFPDLHSELNLSSLELGDSALYFCASSVVAGGPGELFFGEGSRLTVL.

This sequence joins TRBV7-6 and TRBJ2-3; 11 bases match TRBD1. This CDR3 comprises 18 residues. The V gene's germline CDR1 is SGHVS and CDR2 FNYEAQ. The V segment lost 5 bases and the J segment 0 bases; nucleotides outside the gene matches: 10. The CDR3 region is CASSRGTGGLTSTDTQYF. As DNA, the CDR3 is TGTGCCAGCAGCCGCGGGACAGGGGGTCTCACTAGCACAGATACGCAGTATTTT. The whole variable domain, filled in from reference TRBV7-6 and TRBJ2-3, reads GAGVSQSPRYKVTKRGQDVALRCDPISGHVSLYWYRQALGQGPEFLTYFNYEAQQDKSGLPNDRFSAERPEGSISTLTIQRTEQRDSAMYRCASSRGTGGLTSTDTQYFGPGTRLTVL.

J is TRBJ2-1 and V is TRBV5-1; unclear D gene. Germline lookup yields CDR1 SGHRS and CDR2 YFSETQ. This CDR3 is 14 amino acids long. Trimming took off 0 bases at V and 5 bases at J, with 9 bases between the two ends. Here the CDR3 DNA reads TGCGCCAGCAGCTTGGGACGGAGTAACAATGAGCAGTTCTTC. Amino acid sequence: CASSLGRSNNEQFF.

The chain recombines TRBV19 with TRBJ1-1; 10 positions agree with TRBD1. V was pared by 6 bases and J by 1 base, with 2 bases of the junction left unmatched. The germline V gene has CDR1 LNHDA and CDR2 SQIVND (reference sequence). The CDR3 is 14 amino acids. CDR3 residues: CASRGTGANTEAFF. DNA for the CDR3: TGTGCCAGTAGGGGGACAGGGGCGAACACTGAAGCTTTCTTT. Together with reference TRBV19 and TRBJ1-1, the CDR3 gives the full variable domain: DGGITQSPKYLFRKEGQNVTLSCEQNLNHDAMYWYRQDPGQGLRLIYYSQIVNDFQKGDIAEGYSVSREKKESFPLTVTSAQKNPTAFYLCASRGTGANTEAFFGQGTRLTVV.

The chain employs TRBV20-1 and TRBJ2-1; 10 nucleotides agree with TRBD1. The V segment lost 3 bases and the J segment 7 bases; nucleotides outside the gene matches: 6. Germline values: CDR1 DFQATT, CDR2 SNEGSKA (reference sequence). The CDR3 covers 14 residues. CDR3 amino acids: CSASSGQGVNEQFF. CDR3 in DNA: TGCAGTGCTAGTTCTGGACAGGGGGTTAATGAGCAGTTCTTC.

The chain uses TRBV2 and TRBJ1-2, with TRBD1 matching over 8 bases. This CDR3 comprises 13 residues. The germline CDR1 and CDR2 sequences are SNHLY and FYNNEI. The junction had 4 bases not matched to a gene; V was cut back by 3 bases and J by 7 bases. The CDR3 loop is CASSEMGTGGYTF. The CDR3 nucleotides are TGTGCCAGCAGTGAGATGGGGACAGGTGGCTACACCTTC. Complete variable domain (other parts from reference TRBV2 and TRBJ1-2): EPEVTQTPSHQVTQMGQEVILRCVPISNHLYFYWYRQILGQKVEFLVSFYNNEISEKSEIFDDQFSVERPDGSNFTLKIRSTKLEDSAMYFCASSEMGTGGYTFGSGTRLTVV.

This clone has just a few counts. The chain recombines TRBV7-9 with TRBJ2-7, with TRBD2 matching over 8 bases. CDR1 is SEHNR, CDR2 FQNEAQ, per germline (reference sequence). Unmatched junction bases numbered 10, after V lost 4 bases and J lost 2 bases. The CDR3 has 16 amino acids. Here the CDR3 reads CASSSETSGQTYEQYF. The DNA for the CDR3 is TGTGCCAGCAGCTCCGAAACTAGCGGTCAAACCTACGAGCAGTACTTC.

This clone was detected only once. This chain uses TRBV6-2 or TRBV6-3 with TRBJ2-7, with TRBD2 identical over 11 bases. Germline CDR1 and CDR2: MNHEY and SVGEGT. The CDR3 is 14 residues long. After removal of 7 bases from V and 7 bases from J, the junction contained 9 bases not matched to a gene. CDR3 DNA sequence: TGTGCCAGCAACCCGGGACTAGCGGCCGGGGAGCAGTACTTC. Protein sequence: CASNPGLAAGEQYF.

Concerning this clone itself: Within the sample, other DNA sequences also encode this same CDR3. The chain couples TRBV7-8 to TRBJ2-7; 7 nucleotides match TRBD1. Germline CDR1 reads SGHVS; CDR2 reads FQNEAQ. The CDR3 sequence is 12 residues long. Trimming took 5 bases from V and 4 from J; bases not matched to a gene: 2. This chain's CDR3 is CASSLQGYEQYF. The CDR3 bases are TGTGCCAGCAGCCTACAGGGGTACGAGCAGTACTTC.

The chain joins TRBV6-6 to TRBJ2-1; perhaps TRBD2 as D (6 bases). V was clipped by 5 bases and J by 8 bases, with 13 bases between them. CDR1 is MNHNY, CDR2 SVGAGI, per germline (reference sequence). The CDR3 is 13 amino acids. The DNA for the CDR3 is TGTGCCAGCAGTCAAGGAGGGACGGATGAGCAGTTCTTC. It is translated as CASSQGGTDEQFF.

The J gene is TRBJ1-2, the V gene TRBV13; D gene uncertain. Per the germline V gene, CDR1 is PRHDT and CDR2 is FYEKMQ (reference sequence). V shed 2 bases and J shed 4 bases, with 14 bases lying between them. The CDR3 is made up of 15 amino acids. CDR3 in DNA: TGTGCCAGCAGCTTATCTCCGGGTTTGGGCTATGGCTACACCTTC. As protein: CASSLSPGLGYGYTF.

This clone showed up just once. The CDR3 reads CASMTGTAEAFF. CDR3 in DNA: TGTGCCAGCATGACAGGGACCGCTGAAGCTTTCTTT. The chain combines TRBV6-5 with TRBJ1-1; 7 bases are shared with TRBD1. CDR1 and CDR2 from the germline V gene are MNHEY and SVGAGI. The CDR3 loop spans 12 amino acids. V trimming: 7 bases; J trimming: 6 bases; junction bases outside the gene matches: 5.

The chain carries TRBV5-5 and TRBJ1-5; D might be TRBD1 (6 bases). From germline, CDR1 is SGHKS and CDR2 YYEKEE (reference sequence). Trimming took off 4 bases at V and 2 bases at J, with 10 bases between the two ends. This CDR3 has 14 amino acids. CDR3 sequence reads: CASSMRTGNQPQHF. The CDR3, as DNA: TGTGCCAGCAGCATGAGGACAGGCAATCAGCCCCAGCATTTT. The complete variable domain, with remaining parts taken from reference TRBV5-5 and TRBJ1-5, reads DAGVTQSPTHLIKTRGQQVTLRCSPISGHKSVSWYQQVLGQGPQFIFQYYEKEERGRGNFPDRFSARQFPNYSSELNVNALLLGDSALYLCASSMRTGNQPQHFGDGTRLSIL.

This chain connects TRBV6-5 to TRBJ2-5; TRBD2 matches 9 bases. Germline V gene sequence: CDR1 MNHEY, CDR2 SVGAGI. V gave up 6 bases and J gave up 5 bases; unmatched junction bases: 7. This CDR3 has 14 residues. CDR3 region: CASRLSGRHETQYF. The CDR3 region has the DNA TGTGCCAGCAGACTTAGCGGGAGACATGAGACCCAGTACTTC.

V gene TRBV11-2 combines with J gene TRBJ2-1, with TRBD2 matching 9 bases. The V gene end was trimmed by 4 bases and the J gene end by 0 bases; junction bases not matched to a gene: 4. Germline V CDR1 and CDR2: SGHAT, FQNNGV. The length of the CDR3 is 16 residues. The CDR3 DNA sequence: TGTGCCAGCAGCTCCCCGACTAGCGGCTCCTACAATGAGCAGTTCTTC. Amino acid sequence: CASSSPTSGSYNEQFF. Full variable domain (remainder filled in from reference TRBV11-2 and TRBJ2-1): EAGVAQSPRYKIIEKRQSVAFWCNPISGHATLYWYQQILGQGPKLLIQFQNNGVVDDSQLPKDRFSAERLKGVDSTLKIQPAKLEDSAVYLCASSSPTSGSYNEQFFGPGTRLTVL.